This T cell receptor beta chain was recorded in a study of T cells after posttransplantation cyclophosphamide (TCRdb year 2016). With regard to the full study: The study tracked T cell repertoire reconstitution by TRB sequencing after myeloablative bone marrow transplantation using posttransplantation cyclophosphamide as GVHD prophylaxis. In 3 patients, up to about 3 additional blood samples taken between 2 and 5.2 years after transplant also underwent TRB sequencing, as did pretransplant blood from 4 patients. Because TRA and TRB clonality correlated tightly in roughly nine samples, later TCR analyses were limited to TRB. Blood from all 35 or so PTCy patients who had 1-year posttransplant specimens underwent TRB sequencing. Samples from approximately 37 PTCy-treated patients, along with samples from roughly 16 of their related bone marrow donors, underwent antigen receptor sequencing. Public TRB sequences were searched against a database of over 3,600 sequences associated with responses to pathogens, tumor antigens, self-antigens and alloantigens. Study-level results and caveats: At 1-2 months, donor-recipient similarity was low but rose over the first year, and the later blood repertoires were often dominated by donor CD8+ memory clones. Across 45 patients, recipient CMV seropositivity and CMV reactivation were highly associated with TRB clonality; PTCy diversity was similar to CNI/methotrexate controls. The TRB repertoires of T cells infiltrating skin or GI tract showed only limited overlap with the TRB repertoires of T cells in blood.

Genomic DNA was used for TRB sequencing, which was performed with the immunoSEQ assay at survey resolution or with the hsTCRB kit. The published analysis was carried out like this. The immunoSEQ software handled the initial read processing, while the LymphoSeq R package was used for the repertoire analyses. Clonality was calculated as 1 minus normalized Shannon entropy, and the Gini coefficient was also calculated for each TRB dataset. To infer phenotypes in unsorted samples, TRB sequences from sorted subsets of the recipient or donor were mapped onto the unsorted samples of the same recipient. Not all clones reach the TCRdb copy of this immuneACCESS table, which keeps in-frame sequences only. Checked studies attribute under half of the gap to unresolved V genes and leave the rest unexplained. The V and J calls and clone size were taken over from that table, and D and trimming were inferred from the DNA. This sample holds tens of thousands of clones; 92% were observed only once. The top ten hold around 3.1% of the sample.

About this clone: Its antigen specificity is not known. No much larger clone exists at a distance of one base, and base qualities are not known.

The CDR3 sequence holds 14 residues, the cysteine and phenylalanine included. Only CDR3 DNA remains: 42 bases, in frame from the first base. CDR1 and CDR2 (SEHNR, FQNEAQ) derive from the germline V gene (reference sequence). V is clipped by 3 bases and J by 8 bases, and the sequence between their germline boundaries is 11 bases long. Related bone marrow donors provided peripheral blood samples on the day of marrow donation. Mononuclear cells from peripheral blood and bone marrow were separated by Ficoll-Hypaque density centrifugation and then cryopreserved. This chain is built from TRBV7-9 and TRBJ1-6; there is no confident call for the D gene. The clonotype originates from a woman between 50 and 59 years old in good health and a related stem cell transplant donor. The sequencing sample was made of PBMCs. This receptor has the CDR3 CASSLEAGYSPLHF. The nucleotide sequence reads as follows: TGTGCCAGCAGCTTGGAGGCGGGGTATTCACCCCTCCACTTT.